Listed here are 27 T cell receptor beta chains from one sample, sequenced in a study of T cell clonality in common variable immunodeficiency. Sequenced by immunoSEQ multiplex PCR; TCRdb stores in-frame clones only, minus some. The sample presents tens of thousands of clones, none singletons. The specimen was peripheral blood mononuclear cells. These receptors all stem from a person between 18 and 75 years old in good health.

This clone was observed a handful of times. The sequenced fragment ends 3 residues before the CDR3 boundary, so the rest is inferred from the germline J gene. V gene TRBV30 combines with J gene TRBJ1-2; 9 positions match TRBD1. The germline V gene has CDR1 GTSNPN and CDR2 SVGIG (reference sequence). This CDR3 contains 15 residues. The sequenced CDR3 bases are TGTGCCTGGGACTCCGGGACAGGGCTTGACGATGAC. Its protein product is CAWDSGTGLDDD. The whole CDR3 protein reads CAWDSGTGLDDDYTF. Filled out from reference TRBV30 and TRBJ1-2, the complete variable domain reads SQTIHQWPATLVQPVGSPLSLECTVEGTSNPNLYWYRQAAGRGLQLLFYSVGIGQISSEVPQNLSASRPQDRQFILSSKKLLLSDSGFYLCAWDSGTGLDDDYTFGSGTRLTVV.

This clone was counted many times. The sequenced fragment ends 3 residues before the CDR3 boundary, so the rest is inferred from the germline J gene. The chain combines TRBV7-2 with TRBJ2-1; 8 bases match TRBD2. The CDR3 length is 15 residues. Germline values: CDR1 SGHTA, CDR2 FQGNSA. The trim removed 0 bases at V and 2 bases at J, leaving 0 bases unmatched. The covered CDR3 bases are TGTGCCAGCAGCTTAGCTAGCGGGACCTACAATGAG. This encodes CASSLASGTYNE. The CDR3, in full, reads CASSLASGTYNEQFF.

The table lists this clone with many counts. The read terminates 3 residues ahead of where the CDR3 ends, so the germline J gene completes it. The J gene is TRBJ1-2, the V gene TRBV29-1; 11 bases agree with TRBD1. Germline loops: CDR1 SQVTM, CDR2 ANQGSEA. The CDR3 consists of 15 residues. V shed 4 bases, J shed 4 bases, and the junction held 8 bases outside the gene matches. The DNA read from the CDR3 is TGCAGCGTTGTCCCGGGACAGGGGGGTATCTATGGC. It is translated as CSVVPGQGGIYG. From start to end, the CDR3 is CSVVPGQGGIYGYTF.

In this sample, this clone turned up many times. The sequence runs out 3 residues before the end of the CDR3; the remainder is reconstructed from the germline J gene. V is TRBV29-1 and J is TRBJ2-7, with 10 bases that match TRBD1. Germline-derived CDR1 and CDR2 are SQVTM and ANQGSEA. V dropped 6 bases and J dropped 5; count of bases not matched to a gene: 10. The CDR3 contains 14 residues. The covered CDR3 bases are TGCAGCGTGAAACTCAGACAGGGGGCCCACGAG. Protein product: CSVKLRQGAHE. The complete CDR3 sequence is CSVKLRQGAHEQYF.

CDR3 sequence: CASSLSLVPGGPKDTQYF. The part of the CDR3 DNA that was read is TGTGCCAGCAGCTTATCTCTTGTCCCCGGGGGGCCTAAGGATACG. This chain joins TRBV7-8 and TRBJ2-3; weak D call: TRBD2 (7 bases). The missing CDR3 end, 3 residues past where the read stops, is filled in from the germline J gene. Trimming took off 2 bases at V and 6 bases at J, with 24 bases between the two ends. This CDR3 contains 18 residues. The V gene's germline CDR1 is SGHVS and CDR2 FQNEAQ.

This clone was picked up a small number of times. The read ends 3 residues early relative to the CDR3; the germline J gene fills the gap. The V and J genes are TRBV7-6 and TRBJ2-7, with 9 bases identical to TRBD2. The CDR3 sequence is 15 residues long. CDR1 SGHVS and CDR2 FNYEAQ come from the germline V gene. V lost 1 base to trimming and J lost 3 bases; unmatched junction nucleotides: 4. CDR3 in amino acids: CASSLEAGGRYEQYF. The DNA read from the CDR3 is TGTGCCAGCAGCTTAGAAGCGGGGGGCCGCTACGAG.

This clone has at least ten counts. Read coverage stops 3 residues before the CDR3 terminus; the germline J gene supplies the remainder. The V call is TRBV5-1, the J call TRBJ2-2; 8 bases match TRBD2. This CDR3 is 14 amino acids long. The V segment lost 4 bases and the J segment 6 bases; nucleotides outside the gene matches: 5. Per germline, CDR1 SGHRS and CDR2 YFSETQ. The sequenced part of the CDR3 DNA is TGCGCCAGCAGCCCCTTAGCGGGGCCCGGGGAG. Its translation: CASSPLAGPGE. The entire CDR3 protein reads CASSPLAGPGELFF.

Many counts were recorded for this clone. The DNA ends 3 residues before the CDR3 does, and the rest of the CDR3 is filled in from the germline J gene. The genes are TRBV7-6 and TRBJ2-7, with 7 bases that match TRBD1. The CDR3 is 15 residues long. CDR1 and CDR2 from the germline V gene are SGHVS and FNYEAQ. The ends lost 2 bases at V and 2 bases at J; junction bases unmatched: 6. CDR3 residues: CASSLFTGQPYEQYF. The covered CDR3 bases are TGTGCCAGCAGCTTATTTACGGGACAGCCCTACGAG.

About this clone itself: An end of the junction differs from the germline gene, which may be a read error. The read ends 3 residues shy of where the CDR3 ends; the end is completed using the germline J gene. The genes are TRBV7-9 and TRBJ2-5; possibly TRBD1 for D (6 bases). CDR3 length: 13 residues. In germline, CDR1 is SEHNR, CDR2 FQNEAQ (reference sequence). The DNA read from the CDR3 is TGTTCCAGCAGCTTACAGGGATTCGATACC. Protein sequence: CSSSLQGFDT. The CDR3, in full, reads CSSSLQGFDTQYF.

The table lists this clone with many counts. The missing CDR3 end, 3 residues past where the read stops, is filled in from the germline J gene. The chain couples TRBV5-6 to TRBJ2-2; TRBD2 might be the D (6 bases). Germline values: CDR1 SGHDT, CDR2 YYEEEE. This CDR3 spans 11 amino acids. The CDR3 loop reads CASSGGEKLFF. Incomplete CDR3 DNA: TGTGCCAGCTCCGGGGGAGAAAAG.

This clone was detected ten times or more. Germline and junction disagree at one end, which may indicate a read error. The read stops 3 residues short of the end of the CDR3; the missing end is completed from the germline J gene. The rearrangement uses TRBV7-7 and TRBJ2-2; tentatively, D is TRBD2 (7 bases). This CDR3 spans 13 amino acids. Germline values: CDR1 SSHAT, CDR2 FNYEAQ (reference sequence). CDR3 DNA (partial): TGTGCTAGCAGCGGGACATACACCGGGGAG. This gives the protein CASSGTYTGE. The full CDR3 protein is CASSGTYTGELFF.

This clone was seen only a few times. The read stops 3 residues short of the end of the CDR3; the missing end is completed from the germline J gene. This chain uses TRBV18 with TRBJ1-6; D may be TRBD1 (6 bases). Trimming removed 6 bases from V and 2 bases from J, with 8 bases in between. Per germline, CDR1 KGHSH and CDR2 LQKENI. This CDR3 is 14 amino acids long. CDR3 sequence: CASSTGPYNSPLHF. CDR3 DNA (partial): TGTGCCAGCTCTACAGGGCCCTATAATTCACCC.

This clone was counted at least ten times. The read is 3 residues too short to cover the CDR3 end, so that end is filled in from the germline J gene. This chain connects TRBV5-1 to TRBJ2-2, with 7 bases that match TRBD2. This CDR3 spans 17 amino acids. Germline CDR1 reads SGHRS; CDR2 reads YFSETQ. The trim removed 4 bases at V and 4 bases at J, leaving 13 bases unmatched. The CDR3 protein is CASSDGLAGVGTGELFF. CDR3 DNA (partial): TGCGCCAGCAGCGATGGATTGGCGGGGGTTGGCACCGGGGAG.

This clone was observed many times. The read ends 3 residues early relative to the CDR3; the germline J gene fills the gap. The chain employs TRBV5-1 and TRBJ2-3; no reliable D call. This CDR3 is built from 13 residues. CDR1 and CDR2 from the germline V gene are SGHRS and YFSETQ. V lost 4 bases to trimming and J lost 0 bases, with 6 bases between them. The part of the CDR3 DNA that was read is TGCGCCAGCAGCGTCCTGAGCACAGATACG. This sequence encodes CASSVLSTDT. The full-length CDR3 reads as CASSVLSTDTQYF.

The chain's CDR3 is CASSDPGVGNGYTF. CDR3 DNA (partial): TGTGCCAGCAGTGACCCAGGGGTAGGGAATGGC. The genes are TRBV2 and TRBJ1-2; D is perhaps TRBD1 (6 bases). Coverage ceases 3 residues before the CDR3 finishes, and the germline J gene fills in the end. The germline gives CDR1 SNHLY, CDR2 FYNNEI. The CDR3 length is 14 residues. Deletions cut 3 bases from V and 6 bases from J, with 14 bases between.

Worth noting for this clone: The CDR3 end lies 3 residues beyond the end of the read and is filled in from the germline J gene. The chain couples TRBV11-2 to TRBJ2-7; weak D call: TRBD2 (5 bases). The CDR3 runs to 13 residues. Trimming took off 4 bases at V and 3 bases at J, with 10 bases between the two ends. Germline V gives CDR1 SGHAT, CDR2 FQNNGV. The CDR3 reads CASSSSRGYEQYF. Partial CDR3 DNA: TGTGCCAGCAGCTCCAGTCGGGGCTACGAG.

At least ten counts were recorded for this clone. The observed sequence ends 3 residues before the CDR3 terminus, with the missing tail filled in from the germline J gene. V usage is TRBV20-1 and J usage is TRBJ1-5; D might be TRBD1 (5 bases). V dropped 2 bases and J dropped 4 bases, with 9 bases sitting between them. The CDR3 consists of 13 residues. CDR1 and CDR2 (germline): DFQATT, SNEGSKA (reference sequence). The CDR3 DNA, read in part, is TGCAGTGCTAGATGGACACAGAATCAGCCC. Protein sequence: CSARWTQNQP. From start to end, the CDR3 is CSARWTQNQPQHF.

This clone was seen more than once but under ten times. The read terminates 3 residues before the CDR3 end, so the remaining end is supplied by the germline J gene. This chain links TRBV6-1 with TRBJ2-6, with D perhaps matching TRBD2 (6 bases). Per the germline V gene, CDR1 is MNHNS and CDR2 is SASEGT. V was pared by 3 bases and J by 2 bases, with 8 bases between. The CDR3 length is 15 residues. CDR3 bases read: TGTGCCAGCAGTGAGCGGGGAGCTGGGGCCAACGTC. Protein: CASSERGAGANV. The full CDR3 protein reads CASSERGAGANVLTF.

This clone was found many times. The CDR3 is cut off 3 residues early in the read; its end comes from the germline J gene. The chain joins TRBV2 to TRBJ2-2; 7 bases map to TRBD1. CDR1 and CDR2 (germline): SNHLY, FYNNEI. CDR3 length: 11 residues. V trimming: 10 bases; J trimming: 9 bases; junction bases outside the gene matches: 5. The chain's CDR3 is CATEGARELFF. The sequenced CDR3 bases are TGTGCCACAGAGGGGGCCCGGGAG.

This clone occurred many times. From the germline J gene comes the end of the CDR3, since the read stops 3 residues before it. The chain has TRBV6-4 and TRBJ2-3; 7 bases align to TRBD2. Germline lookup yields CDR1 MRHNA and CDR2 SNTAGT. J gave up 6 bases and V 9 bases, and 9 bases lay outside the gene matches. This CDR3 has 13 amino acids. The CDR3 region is CASLSGRGDTQYF. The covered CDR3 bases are TGTGCCAGTCTTTCGGGGCGGGGGGATACG.

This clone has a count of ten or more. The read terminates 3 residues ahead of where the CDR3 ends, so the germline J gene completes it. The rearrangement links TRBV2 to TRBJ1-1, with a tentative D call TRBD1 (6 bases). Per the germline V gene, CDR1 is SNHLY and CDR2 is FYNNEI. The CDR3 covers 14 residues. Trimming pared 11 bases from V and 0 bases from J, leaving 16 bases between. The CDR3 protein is CAGTRQRMNTEAFF. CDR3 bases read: TGTGCCGGGACAAGACAGAGAATGAACACTGAA.

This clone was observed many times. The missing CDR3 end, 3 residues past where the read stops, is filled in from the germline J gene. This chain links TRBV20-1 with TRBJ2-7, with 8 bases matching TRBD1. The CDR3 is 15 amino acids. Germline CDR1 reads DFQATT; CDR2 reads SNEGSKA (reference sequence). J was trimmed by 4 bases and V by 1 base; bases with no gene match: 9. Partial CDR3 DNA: TGCAGTGCTAGAGCCACGGACAGGGCTAGGTACGAG. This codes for CSARATDRARYE. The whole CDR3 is CSARATDRARYEQYF.

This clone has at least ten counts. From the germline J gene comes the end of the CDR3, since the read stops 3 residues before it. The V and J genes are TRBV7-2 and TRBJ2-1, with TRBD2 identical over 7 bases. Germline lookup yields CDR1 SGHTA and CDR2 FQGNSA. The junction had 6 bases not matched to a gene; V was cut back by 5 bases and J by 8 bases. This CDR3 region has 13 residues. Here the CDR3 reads CASSLWDYYEQFF. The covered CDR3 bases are TGTGCCAGCAGCCTGTGGGACTATTATGAG.

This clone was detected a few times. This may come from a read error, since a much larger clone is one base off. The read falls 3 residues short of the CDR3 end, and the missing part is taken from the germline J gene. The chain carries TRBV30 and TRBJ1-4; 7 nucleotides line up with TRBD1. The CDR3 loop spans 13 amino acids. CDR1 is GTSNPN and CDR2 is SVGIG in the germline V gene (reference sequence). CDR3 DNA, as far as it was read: TGTGCCTGGAGTGTACAGGGGAATTCACCA. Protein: CAWSVQGNSP. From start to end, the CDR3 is CAWSVQGNSPLFF.

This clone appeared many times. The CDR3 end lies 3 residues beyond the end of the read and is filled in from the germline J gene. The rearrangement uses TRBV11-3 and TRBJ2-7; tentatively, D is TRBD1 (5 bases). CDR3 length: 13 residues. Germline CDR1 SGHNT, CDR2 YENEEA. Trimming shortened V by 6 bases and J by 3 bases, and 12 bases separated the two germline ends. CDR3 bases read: TGTGCCAGCAGTCAAGGGGAACTCTACGAG. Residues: CASSQGELYE. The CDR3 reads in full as CASSQGELYEQYF.

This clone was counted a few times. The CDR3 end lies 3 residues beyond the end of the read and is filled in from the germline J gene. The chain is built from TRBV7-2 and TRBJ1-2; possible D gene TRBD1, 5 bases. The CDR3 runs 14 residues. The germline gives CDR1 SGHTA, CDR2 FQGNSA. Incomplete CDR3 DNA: TGTGCCAGCAGCTTACCGGGACTGAACTACGAC. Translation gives CASSLPGLNYD. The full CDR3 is CASSLPGLNYDYTF. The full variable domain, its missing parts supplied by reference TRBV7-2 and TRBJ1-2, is GAGVSQSPSNKVTEKGKDVELRCDPISGHTALYWYRQSLGQGLEFLIYFQGNSAPDKSGLPSDRFSAERTGGSVSTLTIQRTQQEDSAVYLCASSLPGLNYDYTFGSGTRLTVV.

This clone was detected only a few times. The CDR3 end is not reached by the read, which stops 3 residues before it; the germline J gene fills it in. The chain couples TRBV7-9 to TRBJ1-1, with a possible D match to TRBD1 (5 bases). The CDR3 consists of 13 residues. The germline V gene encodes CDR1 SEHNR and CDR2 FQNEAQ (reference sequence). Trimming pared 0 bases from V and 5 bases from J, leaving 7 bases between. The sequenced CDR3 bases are TGTGCCAGCAGCTTAGCACAGGCAACTGAA. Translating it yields CASSLAQATE. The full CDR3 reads CASSLAQATEAFF.